These T cell receptor beta chains were read from a single sample in a study of cytomegalovirus exposure and HLA in healthy donors. TCRdb's copy holds only in-frame clones and misses some; the assay was immunoSEQ multiplex PCR. The table records about 140,000 clones, approximately 80% of them present only once. The sequenced material came from PBMCs. These receptors all come from a man younger than 30 in good health and CMV-seronegative. CDR3s include the opening cysteine and the closing phenylalanine or tryptophan. The D gene is left open where the match is weak. Clone sizes are given selectively: once, few, many, or a class where the clone is expanded.

>TRBV27|TRBD1|.|TRBJ2-7
TGTGCCACCATGACAGGGAAGTACGAGCAGTACTTC
CATMTGKYEQYF
>TRBV11-2|TRBD1|.|TRBJ1-1
TGTGCCAGCAGCCGGACAGGGCCTAACACTGAAGCTTTCTTT
CASSRTGPNTEAFF
>TRBV5-8|TRBD1|.|TRBJ1-5
TGTGCCAGCAGCTTGACAGGGGGATATGTTCAGCCCCAGCATTTT
CASSLTGGYVQPQHF
>TRBV6-1|.|.|TRBJ1-2
TGTGCCAGCAACGGGTTGGTCAGCTTCTATGGCTACACCTTC
CASNGLVSFYGYTF
>TRBV29-1|.|.|TRBJ2-7
TGCAGCGTTGTTCGAGCTAGCTCCTACGAGCAGTACTTC
CSVVRASSYEQYF
>TRBV4-1|TRBD1|few|TRBJ2-7
TGCGCCAGCAGTCAGGACAGGGTTGGGACCTACGAGCAGTACTTC
CASSQDRVGTYEQYF
>TRBV7-2|TRBD2|.|TRBJ2-1
TGTGCCAGCAGCTTAATACGGGAGGGATCCAATGAGCAGTTCTTC
CASSLIREGSNEQFF
>TRBV7-9|.|.|TRBJ2-5
TGTGCCAGCAGCTCTCAGGAGACCCAGTACTTC
CASSSQETQYF
>TRBV11-2|TRBD2|.|TRBJ2-1
TGTGCCAGCAGTTCCGGGACTAGCGTCAATGAGCAGTTCTTC
CASSSGTSVNEQFF
>TRBV18|TRBD1|.|TRBJ2-7
TGTGCCAGTGGAGACAGGGGGGGATCCTACGAGCAGTACTTC
CASGDRGGSYEQYF
>TRBV5-5|TRBD1|once|TRBJ1-2
TGTGCCAGCAGCTGGATGGGGGGACAGGAAGGCTACACCTTC
CASSWMGGQEGYTF